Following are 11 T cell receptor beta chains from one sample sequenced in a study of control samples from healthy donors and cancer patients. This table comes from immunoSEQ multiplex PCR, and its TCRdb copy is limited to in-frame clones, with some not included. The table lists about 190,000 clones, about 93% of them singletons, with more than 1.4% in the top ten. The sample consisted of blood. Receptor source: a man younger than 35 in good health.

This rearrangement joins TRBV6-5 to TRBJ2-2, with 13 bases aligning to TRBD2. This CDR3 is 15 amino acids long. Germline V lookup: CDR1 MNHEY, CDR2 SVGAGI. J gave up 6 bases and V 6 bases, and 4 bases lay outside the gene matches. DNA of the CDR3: TGTGCCAGCAGACATACTAGCGGGGGGGCCGGGGAGCTGTTTTTT. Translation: CASRHTSGGAGELFF.

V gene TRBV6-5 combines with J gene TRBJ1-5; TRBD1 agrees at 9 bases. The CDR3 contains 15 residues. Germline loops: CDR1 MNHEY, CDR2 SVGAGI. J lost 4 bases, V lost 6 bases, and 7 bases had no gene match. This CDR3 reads CASRGQGPGNQPQHF. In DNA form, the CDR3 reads TGTGCCAGCAGGGGACAGGGACCTGGGAATCAGCCCCAGCATTTT.

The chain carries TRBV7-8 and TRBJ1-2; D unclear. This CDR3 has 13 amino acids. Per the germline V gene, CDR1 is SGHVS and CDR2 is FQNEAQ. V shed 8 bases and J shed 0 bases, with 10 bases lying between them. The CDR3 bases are TGTGCCAGCGGTAGTCAGGCTAACTATGGCTACACCTTC. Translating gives CASGSQANYGYTF.

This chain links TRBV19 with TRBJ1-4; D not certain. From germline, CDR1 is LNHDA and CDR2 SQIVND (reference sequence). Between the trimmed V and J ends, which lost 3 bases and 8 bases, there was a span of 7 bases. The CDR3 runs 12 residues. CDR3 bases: TGTGCCAGTAGTATTGCCGTCGAAAAACTGTTTTTT. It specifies CASSIAVEKLFF.

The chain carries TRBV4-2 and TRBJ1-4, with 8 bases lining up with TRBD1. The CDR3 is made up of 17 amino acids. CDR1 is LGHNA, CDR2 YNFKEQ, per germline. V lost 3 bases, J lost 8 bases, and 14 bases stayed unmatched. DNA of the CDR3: TGTGCCAGCAGCCATCCCCCCGGCGGACAGGGAGGAGAAAAACTGTTTTTT. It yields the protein CASSHPPGGQGGEKLFF.

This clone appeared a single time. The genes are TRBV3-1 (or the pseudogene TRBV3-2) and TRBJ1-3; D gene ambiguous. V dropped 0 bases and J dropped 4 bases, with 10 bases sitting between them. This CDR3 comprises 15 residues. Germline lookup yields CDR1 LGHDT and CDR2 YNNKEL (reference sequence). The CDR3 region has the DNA TGTGCCAGCAGCCAAGATGCGGGAACCGGAAACACCATATATTTT. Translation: CASSQDAGTGNTIYF.

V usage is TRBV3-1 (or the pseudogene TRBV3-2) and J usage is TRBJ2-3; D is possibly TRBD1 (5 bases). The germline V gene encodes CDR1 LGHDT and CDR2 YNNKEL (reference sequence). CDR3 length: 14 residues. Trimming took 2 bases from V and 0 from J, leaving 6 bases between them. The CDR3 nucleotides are TGTGCCAGCAGCCAAACAGGTAGCACAGATACGCAGTATTTT. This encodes CASSQTGSTDTQYF.

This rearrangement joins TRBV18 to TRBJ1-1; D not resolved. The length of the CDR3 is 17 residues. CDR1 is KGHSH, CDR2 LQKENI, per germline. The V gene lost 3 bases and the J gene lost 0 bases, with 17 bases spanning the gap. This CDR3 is CASSPLGSLLLNTEAFF. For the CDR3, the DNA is TGTGCCAGCTCACCGCTGGGCAGCTTACTATTGAACACTGAAGCTTTCTTT.

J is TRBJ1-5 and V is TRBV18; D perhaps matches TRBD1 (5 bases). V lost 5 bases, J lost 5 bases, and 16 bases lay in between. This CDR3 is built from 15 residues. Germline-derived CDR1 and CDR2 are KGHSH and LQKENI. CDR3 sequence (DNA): TGTGCCAGCTCAGCATCGACAGTCCCGGATCAGCCCCAGCATTTT. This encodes CASSASTVPDQPQHF. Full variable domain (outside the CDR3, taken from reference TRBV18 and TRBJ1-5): NAGVMQNPRHLVRRRGQEARLRCSPMKGHSHVYWYRQLPEEGLKFMVYLQKENIIDESGMPKERFSAEFPKEGPSILRIQQVVRGDSAAYFCASSASTVPDQPQHFGDGTRLSIL.

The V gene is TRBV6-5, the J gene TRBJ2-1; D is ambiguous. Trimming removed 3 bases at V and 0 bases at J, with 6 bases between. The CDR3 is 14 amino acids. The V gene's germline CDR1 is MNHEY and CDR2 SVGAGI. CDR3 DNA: TGTGCCAGCAGTTATTTCCCCTCCTACAATGAGCAGTTCTTC. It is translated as CASSYFPSYNEQFF.

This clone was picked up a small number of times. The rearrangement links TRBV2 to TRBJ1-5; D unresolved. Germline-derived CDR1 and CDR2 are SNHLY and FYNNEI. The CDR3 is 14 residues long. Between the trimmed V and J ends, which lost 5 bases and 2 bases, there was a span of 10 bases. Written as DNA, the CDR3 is TGTGCCAGCAGTCTACGCGGGGGCAATCAGCCCCAGCATTTT. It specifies CASSLRGGNQPQHF. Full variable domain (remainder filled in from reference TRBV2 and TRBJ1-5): EPEVTQTPSHQVTQMGQEVILRCVPISNHLYFYWYRQILGQKVEFLVSFYNNEISEKSEIFDDQFSVERPDGSNFTLKIRSTKLEDSAMYFCASSLRGGNQPQHFGDGTRLSIL.